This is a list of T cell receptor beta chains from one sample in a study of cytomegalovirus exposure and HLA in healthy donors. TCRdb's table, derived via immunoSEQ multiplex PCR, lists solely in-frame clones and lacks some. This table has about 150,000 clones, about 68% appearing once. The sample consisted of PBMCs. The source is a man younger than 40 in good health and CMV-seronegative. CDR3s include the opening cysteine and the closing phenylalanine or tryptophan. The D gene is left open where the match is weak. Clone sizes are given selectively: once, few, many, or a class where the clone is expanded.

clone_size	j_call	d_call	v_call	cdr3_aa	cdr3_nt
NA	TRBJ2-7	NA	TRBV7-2	CASSHRQTYEQYF	TGTGCCAGCAGCCATAGACAGACCTACGAGCAGTACTTC
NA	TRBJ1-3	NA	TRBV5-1	CASSPAEASGNTIYF	TGCGCCAGCAGCCCGGCAGAGGCCTCTGGAAACACCATATATTTT
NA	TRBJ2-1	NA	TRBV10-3	CAISGGWIGAEQFF	TGTGCCATCAGTGGAGGTTGGATAGGGGCTGAGCAGTTCTTC
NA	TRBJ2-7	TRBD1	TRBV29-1	CSGRTGDEQYF	TGCTCGGGTCGGACAGGGGACGAGCAGTACTTC
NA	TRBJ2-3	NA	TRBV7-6	CASSPPSTAVTDTQYF	TGTGCCAGCAGCCCCCCCTCAACGGCGGTCACAGATACGCAGTATTTT
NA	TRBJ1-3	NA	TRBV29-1	CSVAYRGSSGNTIYF	TGCAGCGTCGCCTACCGGGGGAGCTCTGGAAACACCATATATTTT
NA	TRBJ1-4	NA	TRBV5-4	CASSLSGPDEKLFF	TGTGCCAGCAGCTTAAGTGGGCCGGATGAAAAACTGTTTTTT
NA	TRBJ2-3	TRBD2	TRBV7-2	CASSRGGRTDTQYF	TGTGCCAGCAGCCGGGGGGGCCGGACAGATACGCAGTATTTT
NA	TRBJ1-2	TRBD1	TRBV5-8	CASTNRGIDGYTF	TGTGCCAGCACAAACAGGGGAATCGATGGCTACACCTTC
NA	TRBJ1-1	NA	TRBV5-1	CASSNGGGTEAFF	TGCGCCAGCAGCAATGGGGGGGGTACTGAAGCTTTCTTT
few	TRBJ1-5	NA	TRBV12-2	CASRLASWGGESNQPQHF	TGTGCAAGTCGCTTAGCCTCGTGGGGGGGAGAAAGCAATCAGCCCCAGCATTTT
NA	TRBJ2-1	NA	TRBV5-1	CASSSRGNEQFF	TGCGCCAGCAGCTCAAGGGGGAATGAGCAGTTCTTC
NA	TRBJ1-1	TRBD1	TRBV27	CASSSTKRTGGTEAFF	TGTGCCAGCAGTTCCACAAAACGGACAGGGGGCACTGAAGCTTTCTTT
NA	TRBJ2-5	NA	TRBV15	CATSSDRQGHETQYF	TGTGCCACCAGCAGCGATCGTCAGGGTCATGAGACCCAGTACTTC
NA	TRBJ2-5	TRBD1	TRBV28	CASSRPGQGRETQYF	TGTGCCAGCAGCCGACCCGGACAGGGCAGGGAGACCCAGTACTTC
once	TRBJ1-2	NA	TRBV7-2	CASSLVVRSNYGYTF	TGTGCCAGCAGCTTAGTGGTACGGTCTAACTATGGCTACACCTTC
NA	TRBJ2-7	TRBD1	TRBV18	CASSPDDRAFSYEQYF	TGTGCCAGCTCACCCGATGACAGGGCCTTCTCCTACGAGCAGTACTTC
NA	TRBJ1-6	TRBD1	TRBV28	CASSLTGAASPLHF	TGTGCCAGCAGTTTGACAGGGGCGGCTTCACCCCTCCACTTT
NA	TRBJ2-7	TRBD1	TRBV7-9	CASSTGTGSYEQYF	TGTGCCAGCAGCACCGGGACAGGCTCCTACGAGCAGTACTTC
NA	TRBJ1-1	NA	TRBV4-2	CASSQAGMNTEAFF	TGTGCCAGCAGCCAAGCAGGGATGAACACTGAAGCTTTCTTT
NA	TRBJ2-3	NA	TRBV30	CAWTLGLTTDTQYF	TGTGCCTGGACGTTGGGACTGACCACAGATACGCAGTATTTT
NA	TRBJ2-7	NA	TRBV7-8	CASSPGLPYEQYF	TGTGCCAGCAGCCCAGGACTTCCCTACGAGCAGTACTTC
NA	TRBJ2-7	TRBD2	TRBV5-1	CASSLQRGFSYEQYF	TGCGCCAGCAGCTTGCAGCGGGGTTTCTCCTACGAGCAGTACTTC
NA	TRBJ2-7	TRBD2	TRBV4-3	CASSQELGTSGCQQYF	TGCGCCAGCAGCCAGGAACTCGGGACTAGCGGGTGCCAGCAGTACTTC
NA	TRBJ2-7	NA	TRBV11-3	CASSSRGNEQYF	TGTGCCAGCAGCAGTAGGGGTAACGAGCAGTACTTC
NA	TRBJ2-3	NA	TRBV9	CASSVVQGGTDTQYF	TGTGCCAGCAGCGTAGTTCAGGGCGGCACAGATACGCAGTATTTT
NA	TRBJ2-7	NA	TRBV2	CASSFGQPPEQYF	TGTGCCAGCAGTTTTGGGCAGCCTCCAGAGCAGTACTTC
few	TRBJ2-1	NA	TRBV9	CASSSTPGSHEQFF	TGTGCCAGCAGCTCTACCCCCGGGTCCCATGAGCAGTTCTTC
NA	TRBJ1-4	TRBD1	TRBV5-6	CASSPRTGVNEKLFF	TGTGCCAGCAGCCCCCGGACAGGCGTGAATGAAAAACTGTTTTTT
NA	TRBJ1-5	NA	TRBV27	CASSLIGGQPQHF	TGTGCCAGCAGTTTGATAGGCGGTCAGCCCCAGCATTTT
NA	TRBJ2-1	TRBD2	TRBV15	CATSRDRSGAYNEQFF	TGTGCCACCAGCAGAGATAGGAGCGGGGCTTACAATGAGCAGTTCTTC
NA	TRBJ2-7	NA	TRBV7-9	CSSSLTIGGLVEQYF	TGTTCCAGCAGCTTGACCATCGGGGGGCTAGTCGAGCAGTACTTC
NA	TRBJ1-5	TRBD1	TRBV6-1	CASSERGPSNQPQHF	TGTGCCAGCAGTGAGAGGGGGCCGAGCAATCAGCCCCAGCATTTT
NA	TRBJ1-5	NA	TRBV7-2	CASSDDSSDQPQHF	TGTGCCAGCAGCGACGATAGCTCCGATCAGCCCCAGCATTTT
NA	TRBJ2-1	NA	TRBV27	CASSQGSLVYNEQFF	TGTGCCAGCAGTCAGGGGTCCTTGGTATACAATGAGCAGTTCTTC
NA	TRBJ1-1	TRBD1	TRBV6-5	CASSYKLGTGGSEAFF	TGTGCCAGCAGTTACAAGCTCGGGACAGGGGGTTCTGAAGCTTTCTTT
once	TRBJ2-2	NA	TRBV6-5	CASMAGRFTGELFF	TGTGCCAGCATGGCGGGACGGTTCACCGGGGAGCTGTTTTTT
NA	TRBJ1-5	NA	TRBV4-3	CASSRTGMSNQPQNF	TGCGCCAGCAGCCGAACAGGGATGAGCAATCAGCCCCAGAATTTT
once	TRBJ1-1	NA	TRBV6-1	CASSEGGTEAFF	TGTGCCAGCAGTGAAGGAGGCACTGAAGCTTTCTTT
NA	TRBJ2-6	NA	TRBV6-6	CASSPTGNSGANVLTF	TGTGCCAGCAGCCCGACAGGAAACTCTGGGGCCAACGTCCTGACTTTC
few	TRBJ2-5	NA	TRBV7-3	CASSSLAKETQYF	TGTGCCAGCAGCTCCCTAGCGAAAGAGACCCAGTACTTC
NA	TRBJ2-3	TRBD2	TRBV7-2	CASSLAFSGGTDTQYF	TGTGCCAGCAGCTTAGCTTTTAGCGGGGGCACAGATACGCAGTATTTT
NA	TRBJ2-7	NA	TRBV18	CASSSRPPQGLSYEQYF	TGTGCCAGCTCATCCCGCCCCCCGCAGGGGCTATCCTACGAGCAGTACTTC
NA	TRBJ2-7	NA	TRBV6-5	CASLGTTYEQYF	TGTGCCAGTCTAGGCACAACCTACGAGCAGTACTTC
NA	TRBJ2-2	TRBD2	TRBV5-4	CASSSGGLLTGELFF	TGTGCCAGCAGCTCGGGGGGATTACTCACCGGGGAGCTGTTTTTT
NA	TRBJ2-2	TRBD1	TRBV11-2	CASSLGYRGTGELFF	TGTGCCAGCAGCTTAGGCTACAGGGGAACCGGGGAGCTGTTTTTT
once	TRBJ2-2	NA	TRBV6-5	CASSYRLGGTGELFF	TGTGCCAGCAGTTATCGGCTTGGAGGCACCGGGGAGCTGTTTTTT
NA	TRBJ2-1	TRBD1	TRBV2	CASSEALGQGGPYNEQFF	TGTGCCAGCAGTGAAGCGCTGGGACAGGGGGGCCCCTACAATGAGCAGTTCTTC
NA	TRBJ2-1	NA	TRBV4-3	CASSQSREGAVTYNEQFF	TGCGCCAGCAGCCAATCCCGTGAAGGGGCGGTAACATACAATGAGCAGTTCTTC
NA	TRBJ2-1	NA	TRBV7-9	CASSSGLKNNEQFF	TGTGCCAGCAGTTCGGGACTCAAGAACAATGAGCAGTTCTTC
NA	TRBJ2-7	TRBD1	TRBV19	CASSIRQGAYEQYF	TGTGCCAGTAGTATTCGGCAGGGGGCCTACGAGCAGTACTTC
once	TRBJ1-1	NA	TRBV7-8	CASRLGGRGTEAFF	TGTGCCAGCAGACTGGGGGGGCGGGGCACTGAAGCTTTCTTT
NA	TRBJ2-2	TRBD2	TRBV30	CAWKGSGAGTGELFF	TGTGCCTGGAAAGGGAGCGGGGCGGGCACCGGGGAGCTGTTTTTT
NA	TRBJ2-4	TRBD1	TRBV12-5	CASGRQGENIQYF	TGTGCTAGTGGGCGACAGGGAGAAAACATTCAGTACTTC
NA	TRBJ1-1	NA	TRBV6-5	CASSYGGAGQTEAFF	TGTGCCAGCAGTTACGGGGGGGCAGGACAGACTGAAGCTTTCTTT